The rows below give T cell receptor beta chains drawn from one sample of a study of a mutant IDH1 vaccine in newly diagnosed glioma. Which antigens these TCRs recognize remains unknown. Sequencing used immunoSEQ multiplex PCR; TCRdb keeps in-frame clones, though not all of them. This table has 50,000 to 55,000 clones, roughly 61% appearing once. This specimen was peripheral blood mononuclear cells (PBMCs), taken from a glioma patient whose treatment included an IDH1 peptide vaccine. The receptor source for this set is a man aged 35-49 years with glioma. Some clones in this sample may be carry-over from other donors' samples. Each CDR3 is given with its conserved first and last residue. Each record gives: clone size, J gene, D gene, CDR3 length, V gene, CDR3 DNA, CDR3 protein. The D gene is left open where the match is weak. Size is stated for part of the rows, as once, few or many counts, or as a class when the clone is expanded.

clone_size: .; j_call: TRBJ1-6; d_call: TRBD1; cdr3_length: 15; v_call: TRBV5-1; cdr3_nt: TGCGCCAGCAGCTTTAAGGGGGCGCCTAGTTCACCCCTCCACTTT; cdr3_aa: CASSFKGAPSSPLHF
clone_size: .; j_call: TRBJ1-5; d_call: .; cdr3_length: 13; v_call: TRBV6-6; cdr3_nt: TGTGCCAGCGCTACAGGGAGCAATCAGCCCCAGCATTTT; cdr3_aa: CASATGSNQPQHF
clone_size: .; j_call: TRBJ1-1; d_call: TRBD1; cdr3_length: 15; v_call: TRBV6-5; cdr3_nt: TGTGCCAGCAGTTACCGGGGACAGCTGAACACTGAAGCTTTCTTT; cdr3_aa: CASSYRGQLNTEAFF
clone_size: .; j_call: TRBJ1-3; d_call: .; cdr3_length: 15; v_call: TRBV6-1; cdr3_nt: TGTGCCAGCAGTGAATTAGATGAGGGTGGAAACACCATATATTTT; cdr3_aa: CASSELDEGGNTIYF
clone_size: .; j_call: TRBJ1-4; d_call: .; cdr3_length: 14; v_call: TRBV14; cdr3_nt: TGTGCCAGCAGCCGGGGACGGAGGTGGGAAAAACTGTTTTTT; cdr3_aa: CASSRGRRWEKLFF
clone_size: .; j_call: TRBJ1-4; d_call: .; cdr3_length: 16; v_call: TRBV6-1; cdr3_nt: TGTGCCAGCAGTGAACTCCTGGCAGGTGTCGGTGAAAAACTGTTTTTT; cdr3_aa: CASSELLAGVGEKLFF
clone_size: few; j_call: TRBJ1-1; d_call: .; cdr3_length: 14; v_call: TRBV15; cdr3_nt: TGTGCCACCAGCAGAGATCCGGTAACCGCTGAAGCTTTCTTT; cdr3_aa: CATSRDPVTAEAFF
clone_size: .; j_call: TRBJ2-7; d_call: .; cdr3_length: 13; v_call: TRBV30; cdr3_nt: TGTGCCTGGGACCAGGGTATTAACGACGAGCAGTACTTC; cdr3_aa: CAWDQGINDEQYF
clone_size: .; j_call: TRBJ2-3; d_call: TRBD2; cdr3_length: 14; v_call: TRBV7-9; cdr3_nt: TGTGCCAGCAGCAGGGAGGGTAGCACAGATACGCAGTATTTT; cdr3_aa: CASSREGSTDTQYF
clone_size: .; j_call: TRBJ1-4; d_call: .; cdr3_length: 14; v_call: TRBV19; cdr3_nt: TGTGCCAGTACGGGGCATACAACTAATGAAAAACTGTTTTTT; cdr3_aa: CASTGHTTNEKLFF
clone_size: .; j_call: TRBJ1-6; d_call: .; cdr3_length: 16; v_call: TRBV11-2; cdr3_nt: TGTGCCAGCACAAGGGGGAACGCCGGGGCGAATTCACCCCTCCACTTT; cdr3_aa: CASTRGNAGANSPLHF